Listed here are 18 T cell receptor beta chains from one sample, sequenced in a study of blood T cell repertoires in COVID-19. Measured with immunoSEQ multiplex PCR; TCRdb has only the in-frame clones, and not every one. Among tens of thousands of clones, about 91% were seen once, and the ten largest hold about 2.5%. Sequencing was performed on peripheral blood. The receptors originated from a human donor with active COVID-19. The donor label of this sample is uncertain.

This chain connects TRBV7-2 to TRBJ1-3, with D unresolved. The CDR3 has 16 amino acids. With 1 base removed from V and 0 bases from J, the gap between germline ends came to 10 bases. Germline CDR1 is SGHTA and CDR2 is FQGNSA. The CDR3 is CASSLEPPSSGNTIYF. CDR3 nucleotide sequence: TGTGCCAGCAGCTTAGAACCCCCTAGCTCTGGAAACACCATATATTTT.

The V and J genes are TRBV5-1 and TRBJ1-1; 8 bases are shared with TRBD1. V shed 3 bases and J 0 bases; nucleotides not matched to a gene: 1. The CDR3 consists of 14 residues. CDR1 SGHRS and CDR2 YFSETQ come from the germline V gene. CDR3 DNA: TGCGCCAGCAGCTGGGGACAGGTGAACACTGAAGCTTTCTTT. It yields the protein CASSWGQVNTEAFF. The full variable domain, rest sourced from reference TRBV5-1 and TRBJ1-1, is KAGVTQTPRYLIKTRGQQVTLSCSPISGHRSVSWYQQTPGQGLQFLFEYFSETQRNKGNFPGRFSGRQFSNSRSEMNVSTLELGDSALYLCASSWGQVNTEAFFGQGTRLTVV.

The rearrangement links TRBV5-1 to TRBJ2-2, with 11 bases matching TRBD2. Germline loops: CDR1 SGHRS, CDR2 YFSETQ. CDR3 size: 18 residues. With V trimmed by 2 bases and J by 0 bases, 6 bases remained unmatched. CDR3 nucleotides: TGCGCCAGCAGCTTTAGACTAGCGGGGATGACGAACACCGGGGAGCTGTTTTTT. Encoded protein: CASSFRLAGMTNTGELFF.

The chain joins TRBV3-1 (or the pseudogene TRBV3-2) to TRBJ1-2; D gene unclear. Germline V gives CDR1 LGHDT, CDR2 YNNKEL (reference sequence). Trimming left V 5 bases short and J 4 bases short, with 11 bases between. This CDR3 has 13 residues. The CDR3 here is CASSYNTVYGYTF. The CDR3 region has the DNA TGTGCCAGCAGCTATAACACCGTCTATGGCTACACCTTC.

This chain uses TRBV5-1 with TRBJ2-1, with 12 nucleotides matching TRBD1. J was trimmed by 9 bases and V by 0 bases; bases with no gene match: 7. Germline CDR1 and CDR2: SGHRS and YFSETQ. CDR3 length equals 16 residues. The CDR3: CASSLGWGQGAGEQFF. The CDR3 DNA reads TGCGCCAGCAGCTTGGGATGGGGACAGGGGGCCGGTGAGCAGTTCTTC.

The V gene is TRBV2, the J gene TRBJ1-1; no clear D gene. Germline V gene lookup returns CDR1 SNHLY and CDR2 FYNNEI. The CDR3 sequence is 13 residues long. V dropped 4 bases and J dropped 0 bases, with 6 bases sitting between them. CDR3 nucleotide sequence: TGTGCCAGCAGTGGGACTTTGAACACTGAAGCTTTCTTT. Translated: CASSGTLNTEAFF.

This chain connects TRBV10-1 to TRBJ1-1; D is perhaps TRBD1 (5 bases). Germline V gene sequence: CDR1 WNHNN, CDR2 SYGVQD (reference sequence). Trimming removed 5 bases from V and 3 bases from J, with 10 bases in between. This CDR3 region has 13 residues. The CDR3 loop is CASSQGLDTEAFF. For the CDR3, the DNA is TGCGCCAGCAGTCAGGGTCTGGACACTGAAGCTTTCTTT.

The chain couples TRBV14 to TRBJ2-6; 7 nucleotides align to TRBD1. Germline CDR1 reads SGHDN; CDR2 reads FVKESK. This CDR3 is built from 18 residues. J lost 0 bases, V lost 4 bases, and 9 bases had no gene match. CDR3 coding DNA: TGTGCCAGCAGCCCCCTTGACAGGGCGAGCTCTGGGGCCAACGTCCTGACTTTC. Protein: CASSPLDRASSGANVLTF.

The chain has TRBV10-1 and TRBJ1-1; no clear D. The CDR3 is 13 residues long. The germline V gene has CDR1 WNHNN and CDR2 SYGVQD (reference sequence). V lost 7 bases and J 1 base, leaving 10 bases between the germline ends. CDR3 sequence reads: CASMRQGNTEAFF. CDR3 DNA sequence: TGCGCCAGCATGAGGCAAGGGAACACTGAAGCTTTCTTT.

J is TRBJ1-2 and V is TRBV4-1; 7 bases align to TRBD1. Germline loops: CDR1 MGHRA, CDR2 YSYEKL. With V trimmed by 5 bases and J by 5 bases, 11 bases remained unmatched. The CDR3 runs to 15 residues. CDR3 sequence: CASSIDRDREYGYTF. The CDR3 region has the DNA TGCGCCAGCAGCATAGACCGGGACAGAGAGTATGGCTACACCTTC.

Comment on this clone: A read error may produce the germline difference seen at one junction end. The chain joins TRBV7-7 to TRBJ1-1; perhaps TRBD1 as D (5 bases). Per germline, CDR1 SSHAT and CDR2 FNYEAQ (reference sequence). CDR3 length equals 13 residues. The CDR3 sequence: CASSSGLDTEAFF. DNA of the CDR3: TGTGCTAGCAGCTCAGGGCTGGACACTGAAGCTTTCTTT.

This rearrangement joins TRBV19 to TRBJ1-6; D not certain. Germline values: CDR1 LNHDA, CDR2 SQIVND (reference sequence). The CDR3 totals 13 residues. V shed 6 bases and J shed 7 bases, with 10 bases lying between them. The CDR3 nucleotides are TGTGCCAGTAGGGGCTCTTTCAATTCACCCCTCCACTTT. It translates to CASRGSFNSPLHF.

V usage is TRBV19 and J usage is TRBJ2-5; 9 bases are shared with TRBD2. The CDR3 loop spans 15 amino acids. V shed 3 bases, J shed 7 bases, and the junction held 9 bases outside the gene matches. Germline loops: CDR1 LNHDA, CDR2 SQIVND (reference sequence). The DNA of the CDR3 is TGTGCCAGTAGTATGGTAGCGGGGGTGCGGGTGACCCAGTACTTC. Its translation is CASSMVAGVRVTQYF.

The chain has TRBV15 and TRBJ2-1; 15 bases are shared with TRBD2. The germline gives CDR1 LNHNV, CDR2 YYDKDF (reference sequence). V lost 2 bases, J lost 6 bases, and 2 bases stayed unmatched. CDR3 size: 16 residues. The CDR3 spells CATSRSGLAGGNEQFF. CDR3 nucleotide sequence: TGTGCCACCAGCAGATCGGGACTAGCGGGGGGCAATGAGCAGTTCTTC.

The chain carries TRBV5-5 and TRBJ1-5, with a tentative D call TRBD1 (5 bases). The CDR3 has 14 residues. V lost 4 bases to trimming and J lost 0 bases, with 8 bases between them. The germline V gene has CDR1 SGHKS and CDR2 YYEKEE (reference sequence). The CDR3 is CASSAQGSNQPQHF. The CDR3 DNA sequence: TGTGCCAGCAGCGCCCAGGGTAGCAATCAGCCCCAGCATTTT.

The count of this clone is one. The gene calls are TRBV10-1 and TRBJ2-1; perhaps TRBD1 as D (6 bases). Germline CDR1 WNHNN, CDR2 SYGVQD (reference sequence). CDR3 length equals 13 residues. With 3 bases removed from V and 10 bases from J, the gap between germline ends came to 13 bases. CDR3 sequence: CASSESTGGEQFF. The CDR3 DNA reads as TGCGCCAGCAGTGAATCGACAGGCGGGGAGCAGTTCTTC.

This chain connects TRBV27 to TRBJ1-4; TRBD1 might be the D (5 bases). The germline gives CDR1 MNHEY, CDR2 SMNVEV (reference sequence). This CDR3 has 13 residues. V dropped 3 bases and J dropped 8 bases, with 10 bases sitting between them. This CDR3 reads CASSLTVPEKLFF. The CDR3 nucleotides are TGTGCCAGCAGTTTGACAGTTCCCGAAAAACTGTTTTTT.

The V call is TRBV6-5, the J call TRBJ1-4, with D unclear. In germline, CDR1 is MNHEY, CDR2 SVGAGI. Trimming stripped 2 bases from V and 3 bases from J, with 10 bases between. The CDR3 consists of 15 residues. The CDR3 nucleotides are TGTGCCAGCAGTTACGGGCGCGGGGCTAATGAAAAACTGTTTTTT. Translated, it gives CASSYGRGANEKLFF.